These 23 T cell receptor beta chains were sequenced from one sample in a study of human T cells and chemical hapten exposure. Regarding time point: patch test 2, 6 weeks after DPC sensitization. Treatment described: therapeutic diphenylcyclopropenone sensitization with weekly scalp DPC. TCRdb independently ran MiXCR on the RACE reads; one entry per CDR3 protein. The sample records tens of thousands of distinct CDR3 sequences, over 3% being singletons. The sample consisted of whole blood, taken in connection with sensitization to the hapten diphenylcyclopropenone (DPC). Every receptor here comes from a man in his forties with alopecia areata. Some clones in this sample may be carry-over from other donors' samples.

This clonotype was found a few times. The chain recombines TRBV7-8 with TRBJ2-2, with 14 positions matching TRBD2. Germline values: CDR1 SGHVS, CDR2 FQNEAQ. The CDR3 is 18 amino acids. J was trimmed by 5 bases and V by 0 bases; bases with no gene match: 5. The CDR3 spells CASSLASRLAGGTGELFF. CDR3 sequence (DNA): TGTGCCAGCAGCTTAGCTTCCAGACTAGCGGGAGGGACCGGGGAGCTGTTTTTT.

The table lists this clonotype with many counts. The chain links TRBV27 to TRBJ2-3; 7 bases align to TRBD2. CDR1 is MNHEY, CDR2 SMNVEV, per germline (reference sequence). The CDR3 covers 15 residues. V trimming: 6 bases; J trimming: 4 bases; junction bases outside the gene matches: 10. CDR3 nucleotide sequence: TGTGCCAGCAGCCAGGCTGGGGAGGGCCCAGATACGCAGTATTTT. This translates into CASSQAGEGPDTQYF.

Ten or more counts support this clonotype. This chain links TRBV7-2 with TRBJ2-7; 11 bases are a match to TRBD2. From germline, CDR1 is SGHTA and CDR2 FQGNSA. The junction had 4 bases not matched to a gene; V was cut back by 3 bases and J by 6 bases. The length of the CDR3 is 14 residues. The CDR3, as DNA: TGTGCCAGCAGCTTTAGCGGGAGGGATGGCGAGCAGTACTTC. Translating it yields CASSFSGRDGEQYF.

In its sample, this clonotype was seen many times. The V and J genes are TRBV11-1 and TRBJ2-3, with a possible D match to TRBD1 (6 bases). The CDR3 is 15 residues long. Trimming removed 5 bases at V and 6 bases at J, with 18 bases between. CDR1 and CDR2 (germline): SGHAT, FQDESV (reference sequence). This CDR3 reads CASSLGDTLMDTQYF. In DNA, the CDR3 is TGTGCCAGCAGCCTAGGGGACACCCTAATGGATACGCAGTATTTT.

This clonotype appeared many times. The CDR3 region has the DNA TGTGCCAGCAGGAGCCCCGGTCGGACAGCTGGCACAGATACGCAGTATTTT. This translates into CASRSPGRTAGTDTQYF. The rearrangement links TRBV6-1 to TRBJ2-3; the D gene is possibly TRBD1 (6 bases). The CDR3 is 17 amino acids. Deletions cut 6 bases from V and 1 base from J, with 20 bases between. Germline V CDR1 and CDR2: MNHNS, SASEGT.

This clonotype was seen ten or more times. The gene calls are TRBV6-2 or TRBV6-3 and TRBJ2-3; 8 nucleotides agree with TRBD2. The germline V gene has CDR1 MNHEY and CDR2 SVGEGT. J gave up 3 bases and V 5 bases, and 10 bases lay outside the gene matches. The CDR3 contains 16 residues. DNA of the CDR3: TGTGCCAGCAGTAAACAGCGGGAGCGAGGGACAGATACGCAGTATTTT. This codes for CASSKQRERGTDTQYF.

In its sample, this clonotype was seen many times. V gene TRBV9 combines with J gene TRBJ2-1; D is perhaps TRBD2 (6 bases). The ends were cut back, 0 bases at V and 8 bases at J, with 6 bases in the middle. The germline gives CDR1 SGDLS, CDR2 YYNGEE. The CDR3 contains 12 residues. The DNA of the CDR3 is TGTGCCAGCAGCGTAGCGGGGGATGAGCAGTTCTTC. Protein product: CASSVAGDEQFF.

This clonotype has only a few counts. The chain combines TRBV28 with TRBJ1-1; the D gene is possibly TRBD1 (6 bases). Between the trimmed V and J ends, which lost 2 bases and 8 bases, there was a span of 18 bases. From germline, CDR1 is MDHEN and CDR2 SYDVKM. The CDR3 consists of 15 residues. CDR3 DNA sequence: TGTGCCAGCAGTTTAGAGGGGCAGGGGCGAGAAGAAGCTTTCTTT. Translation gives CASSLEGQGREEAFF.

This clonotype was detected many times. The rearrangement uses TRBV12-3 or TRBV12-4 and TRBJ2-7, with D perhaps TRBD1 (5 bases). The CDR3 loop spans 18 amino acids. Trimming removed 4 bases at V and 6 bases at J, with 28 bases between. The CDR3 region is CASSSDPSRTWWGVEQYF. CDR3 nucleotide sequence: TGTGCCAGCAGTTCTGACCCCTCAAGGACATGGTGGGGTGTCGAGCAGTACTTC.

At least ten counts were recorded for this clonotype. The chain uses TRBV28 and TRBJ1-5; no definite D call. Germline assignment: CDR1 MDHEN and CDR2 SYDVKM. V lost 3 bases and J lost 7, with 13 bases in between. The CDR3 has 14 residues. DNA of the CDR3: TGTGCCAGCAGTTTGGACCAACTGTGGCAGCCCCAGCATTTT. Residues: CASSLDQLWQPQHF.

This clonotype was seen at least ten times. In nucleotides, the CDR3 is TGTGCCAGCAGTTTACGGATCACCGGGGAGCTGTTTTTT. As protein: CASSLRITGELFF. The V call is TRBV27, the J call TRBJ2-2; D uncertain. Trimming cost V 2 bases and J 4 bases, with 5 bases left between them. Germline CDR1 and CDR2: MNHEY and SMNVEV (reference sequence). The CDR3 sequence is 13 residues long.

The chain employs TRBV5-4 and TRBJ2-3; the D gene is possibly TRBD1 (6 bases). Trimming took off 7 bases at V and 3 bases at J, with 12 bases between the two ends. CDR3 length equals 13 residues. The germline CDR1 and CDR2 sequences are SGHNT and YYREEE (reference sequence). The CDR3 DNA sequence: TGTGCCAGCCAGCCAGGGGTTACAGATACGCAGTATTTT. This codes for CASQPGVTDTQYF.

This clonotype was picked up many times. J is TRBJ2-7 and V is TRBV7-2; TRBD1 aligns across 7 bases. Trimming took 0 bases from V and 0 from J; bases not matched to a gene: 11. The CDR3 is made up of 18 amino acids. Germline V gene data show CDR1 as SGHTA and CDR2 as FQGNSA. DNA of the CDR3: TGTGCCAGCAGCTTAGCCTGGAGTTCTGACAGGGTCTCCTACGAGCAGTACTTC. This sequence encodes CASSLAWSSDRVSYEQYF.

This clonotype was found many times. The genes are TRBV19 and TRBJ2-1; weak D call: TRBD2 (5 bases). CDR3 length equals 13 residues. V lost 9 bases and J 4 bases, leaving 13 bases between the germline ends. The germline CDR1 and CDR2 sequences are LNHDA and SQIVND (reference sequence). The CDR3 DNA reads TGTGCCAGCCAACTAGGATCATACAATGAGCAGTTCTTC. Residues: CASQLGSYNEQFF.

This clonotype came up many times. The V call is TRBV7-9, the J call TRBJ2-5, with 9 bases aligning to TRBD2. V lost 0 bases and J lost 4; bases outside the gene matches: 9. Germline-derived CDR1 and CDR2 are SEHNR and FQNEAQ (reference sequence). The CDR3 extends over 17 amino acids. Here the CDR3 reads CASSLAAGGPFGETQYF. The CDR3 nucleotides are TGTGCCAGCAGCTTAGCTGCGGGAGGGCCGTTTGGAGAGACCCAGTACTTC.

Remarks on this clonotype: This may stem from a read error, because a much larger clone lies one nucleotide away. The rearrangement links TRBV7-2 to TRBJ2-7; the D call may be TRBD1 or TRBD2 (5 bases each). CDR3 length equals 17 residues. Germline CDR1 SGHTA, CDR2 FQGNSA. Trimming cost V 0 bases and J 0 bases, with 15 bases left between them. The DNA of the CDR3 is TGTGCCAGCAGCTTAGCGGGGGTGGACGGGGACTCCTACGAGCAGTACTTC. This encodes CASSLAGVDGDSYEQYF. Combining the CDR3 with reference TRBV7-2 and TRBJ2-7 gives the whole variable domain GAGVSQSPSNKVTEKGKDVELRCDPISGHTALYWYRQSLGQGLEFLIYFQGNSAPDKSGLPSDRFSAERTGGSVSTLTIQRTQQEDSAVYLCASSLAGVDGDSYEQYFGPGTRLTVT.

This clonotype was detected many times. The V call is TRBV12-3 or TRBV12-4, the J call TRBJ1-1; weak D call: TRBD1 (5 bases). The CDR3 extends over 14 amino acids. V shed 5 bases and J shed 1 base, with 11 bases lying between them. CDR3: CASSPPGANTEAFF. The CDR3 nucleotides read TGTGCCAGCAGTCCACCCGGGGCGAACACTGAAGCTTTCTTT.

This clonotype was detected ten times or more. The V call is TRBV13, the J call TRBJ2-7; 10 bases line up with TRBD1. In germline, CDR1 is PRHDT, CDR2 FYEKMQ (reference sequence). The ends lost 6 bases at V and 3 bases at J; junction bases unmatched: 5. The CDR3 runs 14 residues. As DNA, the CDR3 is TGTGCCAGCAGAACCGGGACAGGGGTCTACGAGCAGTACTTC. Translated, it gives CASRTGTGVYEQYF.

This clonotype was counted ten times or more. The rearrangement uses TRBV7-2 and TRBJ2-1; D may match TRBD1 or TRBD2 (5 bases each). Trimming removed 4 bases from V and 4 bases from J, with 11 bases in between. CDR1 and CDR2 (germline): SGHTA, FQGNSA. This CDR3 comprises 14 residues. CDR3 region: CASSSPWGYNEQFF. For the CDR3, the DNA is TGTGCCAGCAGCTCCCCTTGGGGGTACAATGAGCAGTTCTTC.

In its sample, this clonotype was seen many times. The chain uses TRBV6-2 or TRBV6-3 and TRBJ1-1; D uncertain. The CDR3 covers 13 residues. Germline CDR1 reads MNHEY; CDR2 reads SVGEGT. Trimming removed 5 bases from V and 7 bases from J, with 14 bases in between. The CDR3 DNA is TGTGCCAGCAGTATCATAGGAGTGGGTGAAGCTTTCTTT. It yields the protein CASSIIGVGEAFF.

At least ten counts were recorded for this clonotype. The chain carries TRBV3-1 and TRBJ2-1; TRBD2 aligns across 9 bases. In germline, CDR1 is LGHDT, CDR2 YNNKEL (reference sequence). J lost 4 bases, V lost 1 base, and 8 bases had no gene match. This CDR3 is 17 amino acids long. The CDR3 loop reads CASSQVHRAGGYNEQFF. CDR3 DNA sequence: TGTGCCAGCAGCCAAGTGCATCGAGCGGGAGGTTACAATGAGCAGTTCTTC.

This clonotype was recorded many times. The chain's CDR3 is CASSLRTGSTVTDTQYF. In DNA, the CDR3 is TGTGCCAGCTCACTCAGGACAGGATCGACCGTCACAGATACGCAGTATTTT. V and J are TRBV18 and TRBJ2-3; 7 bases match TRBD1. The CDR3 runs to 17 residues. V trimming: 4 bases; J trimming: 2 bases; junction bases outside the gene matches: 12. The germline V gene encodes CDR1 KGHSH and CDR2 LQKENI.

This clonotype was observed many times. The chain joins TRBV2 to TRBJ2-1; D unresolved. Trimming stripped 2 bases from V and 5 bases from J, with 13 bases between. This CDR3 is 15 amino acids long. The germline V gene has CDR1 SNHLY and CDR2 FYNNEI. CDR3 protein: CASSESLVMHNEQFF. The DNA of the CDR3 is TGTGCCAGCAGTGAATCGCTAGTGATGCACAATGAGCAGTTCTTC.